A single sample is the source of the 31 T cell receptor beta chains below, sequenced in a study of technical replicates of blood from a few donors. Some clones are missing from TCRdb's copy, which holds only in-frame ones; the method was immunoSEQ multiplex PCR. Of approximately 100,000 clones in the sample, almost 96% were seen once. Material: T cells isolated from PBMCs. The source of these receptors is a human donor in good health.

This sequence joins TRBV11-2 and TRBJ1-1; D is unclear. The ends were cut back, 6 bases at V and 11 bases at J, with 13 bases in the middle. Germline assignment: CDR1 SGHAT and CDR2 FQNNGV. The CDR3 sequence is 11 residues long. The CDR3 coding sequence is TGTGCCAGCAGGGAGGACGGGCTGGCTTTCTTT. Its protein product is CASREDGLAFF.

The chain joins TRBV2 to TRBJ1-1; D call uncertain. Germline CDR1 is SNHLY and CDR2 is FYNNEI. This CDR3 spans 14 amino acids. Trimming shortened V by 7 bases and J by 5 bases, and 17 bases separated the two germline ends. CDR3 protein: CASIPDSSWTEAFF. CDR3 nucleotide sequence: TGTGCCAGCATCCCCGACTCTAGTTGGACTGAAGCTTTCTTT.

The CDR3: CATIDTGLGTGELFF. The CDR3 DNA sequence: TGTGCCACCATCGACACAGGCCTGGGAACCGGGGAGCTGTTTTTT. This chain uses TRBV19 with TRBJ2-2; D is perhaps TRBD1 (5 bases). Germline CDR1 reads LNHDA; CDR2 reads SQIVND (reference sequence). V lost 10 bases and J 5 bases, leaving 20 bases between the germline ends. This CDR3 has 15 residues.

The chain employs TRBV4-2 and TRBJ2-2; TRBD2 matches 8 bases. J gave up 6 bases and V 4 bases, and 4 bases lay outside the gene matches. The CDR3 has 14 amino acids. Looked up from germline, CDR1 is LGHNA and CDR2 is YNFKEQ. CDR3 DNA sequence: TGTGCCAGCAGCCGCGGGGGGTTATCCGGGGAGCTGTTTTTT. Its translation is CASSRGGLSGELFF.

The gene calls are TRBV4-1 and TRBJ2-1; 8 positions agree with TRBD1. The CDR3 is 17 amino acids. Trimming took 4 bases from V and 3 from J; bases not matched to a gene: 11. Per germline, CDR1 MGHRA and CDR2 YSYEKL. The CDR3 here is CASSRGAARGLYNEQFF. CDR3 DNA: TGCGCCAGCAGCCGAGGGGCGGCCAGGGGGCTCTACAATGAGCAGTTCTTC.

The chain uses TRBV30 and TRBJ1-2, with 8 bases lining up with TRBD1. The CDR3 loop spans 14 amino acids. Germline V CDR1 and CDR2: GTSNPN, SVGIG (reference sequence). The trim removed 4 bases at V and 0 bases at J, leaving 4 bases unmatched. As DNA, the CDR3 is TGTGCCTGGAACCGACAGGGGTCTAACTATGGCTACACCTTC. Encoded protein: CAWNRQGSNYGYTF.

CDR3: CASSIQGANGYTF. The CDR3, as DNA: TGTGCCAGTAGTATTCAGGGGGCGAATGGCTACACCTTC. The chain is built from TRBV19 and TRBJ1-2; 8 positions agree with TRBD1. V was pared by 3 bases and J by 6 bases, with 3 bases of the junction left unmatched. This CDR3 region has 13 residues. Germline V gene lookup returns CDR1 LNHDA and CDR2 SQIVND (reference sequence).

J is TRBJ2-7 and V is TRBV18; D ambiguous. Germline V gives CDR1 KGHSH, CDR2 LQKENI. Trimming cost V 3 bases and J 4 bases, with 13 bases left between them. The CDR3 runs to 14 residues. CDR3 sequence reads: CASSPRGVKYEQYF. As DNA, the CDR3 is TGTGCCAGCTCACCCCGAGGAGTTAAGTACGAGCAGTACTTC.

J is TRBJ1-1 and V is TRBV27, with TRBD1 as a possible D gene (6 bases). The germline V and J ends were trimmed by 5 bases and 4 bases, with 14 bases remaining between them. The V gene's germline CDR1 is MNHEY and CDR2 SMNVEV (reference sequence). This CDR3 region has 14 residues. Here the CDR3 DNA reads TGTGCCAGCAGTATCGACTACAGGGCCACTGAAGCTTTCTTT. Translating gives CASSIDYRATEAFF.

This sequence joins TRBV10-2 and TRBJ2-2; weak D call: TRBD2 (5 bases). Germline V gene sequence: CDR1 WSHSY, CDR2 SAAADI. CDR3 length: 14 residues. V gave up 7 bases and J gave up 6 bases, with 15 bases separating them. In nucleotides, the CDR3 is TGCGCCAGCAACCTCTATGGAGGCGCCGGGGAGCTGTTTTTT. Its protein is CASNLYGGAGELFF.

The rearrangement links TRBV10-1 to TRBJ1-5, with 8 positions matching TRBD1. Trimming at V came to 6 bases and at J to 6 bases, leaving 4 bases not matched to a gene. CDR1 WNHNN and CDR2 SYGVQD come from the germline V gene (reference sequence). The CDR3 covers 13 residues. The CDR3 spells CASSGQGGQPQHF. CDR3 DNA: TGCGCCAGCAGCGGACAGGGTGGTCAGCCCCAGCATTTT.

This clone has only one observation. This sequence joins TRBV19 and TRBJ2-2; 12 bases match TRBD2. From germline, CDR1 is LNHDA and CDR2 SQIVND (reference sequence). CDR3 length equals 17 residues. J gave up 4 bases and V 2 bases, and 5 bases lay outside the gene matches. CDR3 sequence: CASSIRRTSGTTGELFF. Written as DNA, the CDR3 is TGTGCCAGTAGTATAAGAAGGACTAGCGGGACCACCGGGGAGCTGTTTTTT. The whole variable domain, filled in from reference TRBV19 and TRBJ2-2, reads DGGITQSPKYLFRKEGQNVTLSCEQNLNHDAMYWYRQDPGQGLRLIYYSQIVNDFQKGDIAEGYSVSREKKESFPLTVTSAQKNPTAFYLCASSIRRTSGTTGELFFGEGSRLTVL.

The chain couples TRBV6-5 to TRBJ1-2; the D gene is possibly TRBD1 (6 bases). Trimming removed 6 bases from V and 4 bases from J, with 12 bases in between. The germline V gene encodes CDR1 MNHEY and CDR2 SVGAGI. The CDR3 totals 13 residues. CDR3 residues: CASRQQGAYGYTF. CDR3 bases: TGTGCCAGCAGACAACAGGGAGCCTATGGCTACACCTTC.

The J gene is TRBJ2-3, the V gene TRBV6-6, with D uncertain. The CDR3 runs to 12 residues. The germline gives CDR1 MNHNY, CDR2 SVGAGI (reference sequence). The V end was cut by 6 bases, the J end by 6 bases, with 10 bases between. CDR3 bases: TGTGCCAGCAGCCATAACATGGATACGCAGTATTTT. Protein product: CASSHNMDTQYF.

The CDR3 DNA reads TGTGCCAGCAGCTTATTGGCGGGAGGGCCTAAGGATGAGCAGTTCTTC. It is translated as CASSLLAGGPKDEQFF. The rearrangement links TRBV7-6 to TRBJ2-1; 9 bases align to TRBD2. V lost 2 bases and J lost 8; bases outside the gene matches: 10. Germline V gene sequence: CDR1 SGHVS, CDR2 FNYEAQ. CDR3 length: 16 residues.

The chain is built from TRBV28 and TRBJ2-7; D might be TRBD1 (6 bases). The CDR3 contains 17 residues. CDR1 is MDHEN and CDR2 is SYDVKM in the germline V gene. Trimming removed 1 base from V and 2 bases from J, with 18 bases in between. The DNA for the CDR3 is TGTGCCAGCAGTTTATCCAACTTGGACAGTTCCACCTACGAGCAGTACTTC. Translating it yields CASSLSNLDSSTYEQYF.

This clone was observed once. V and J are TRBV9 and TRBJ1-1, with TRBD1 matching 9 bases. CDR1 is SGDLS, CDR2 YYNGEE, per germline. V shed 3 bases, J shed 2 bases, and the junction held 11 bases outside the gene matches. The CDR3 has 17 amino acids. The CDR3 sequence: CASSAASGTGINTEAFF. The CDR3 DNA is TGTGCCAGCAGCGCGGCATCCGGGACAGGGATCAACACTGAAGCTTTCTTT.

The genes are TRBV29-1 and TRBJ2-7, with D possibly matching TRBD1 (6 bases). This CDR3 is 14 amino acids long. Germline V gene sequence: CDR1 SQVTM, CDR2 ANQGSEA. The V gene lost 0 bases and the J gene lost 1 base, with 10 bases spanning the gap. This CDR3 is CSVEDLGGSYEQYF. CDR3 sequence (DNA): TGCAGCGTTGAAGATCTAGGGGGTTCCTACGAGCAGTACTTC.

The chain recombines TRBV27 with TRBJ2-7; TRBD1 matches at 8 bases. The CDR3 is 18 amino acids. V shed 6 bases and J 0 bases; nucleotides not matched to a gene: 16. Germline CDR1 reads MNHEY; CDR2 reads SMNVEV (reference sequence). The CDR3 region is CASRRSTGVLSDSYEQYF. Here the CDR3 DNA reads TGTGCCAGCAGACGATCGACAGGGGTCCTATCAGACTCCTACGAGCAGTACTTC.

The chain couples TRBV5-4 to TRBJ2-2; a weak D match, TRBD1 (6 bases). Germline-derived CDR1 and CDR2 are SGHNT and YYREEE (reference sequence). This CDR3 has 15 residues. The V and J ends lost 3 bases and 4 bases respectively, with 13 bases between them. CDR3 DNA: TGTGCCAGCAGCTCACGGGACAAACCCACCGGGGAGCTGTTTTTT. Its protein is CASSSRDKPTGELFF.

The chain is built from TRBV6-5 and TRBJ2-5, with a tentative D call TRBD2 (5 bases). CDR3 size: 12 residues. CDR1 MNHEY and CDR2 SVGAGI come from the germline V gene. V shed 6 bases and J shed 5 bases, with 10 bases lying between them. CDR3 loop: CASSLRGETQYF. For the CDR3, the DNA is TGTGCCAGCAGCCTAAGAGGGGAGACCCAGTACTTC.

The chain couples TRBV18 to TRBJ2-1; 8 nucleotides agree with TRBD2. This CDR3 contains 13 residues. J was trimmed by 8 bases and V by 6 bases; bases with no gene match: 6. The V gene's germline CDR1 is KGHSH and CDR2 LQKENI. The CDR3 nucleotides read TGTGCCAGCTCTCGCGGGGGGCTCGATGAGCAGTTCTTC. This translates into CASSRGGLDEQFF.

This rearrangement joins TRBV18 to TRBJ2-1; 9 bases are shared with TRBD1. With 2 bases clipped from V and 6 bases from J, the junction kept 5 bases outside the gene matches. The germline gives CDR1 KGHSH, CDR2 LQKENI. This CDR3 has 15 residues. CDR3 loop: CASSPERTGANEQFF. Written as DNA, the CDR3 is TGTGCCAGCTCACCAGAGAGGACAGGGGCCAATGAGCAGTTCTTC. Complete variable domain (other parts from reference TRBV18 and TRBJ2-1): NAGVMQNPRHLVRRRGQEARLRCSPMKGHSHVYWYRQLPEEGLKFMVYLQKENIIDESGMPKERFSAEFPKEGPSILRIQQVVRGDSAAYFCASSPERTGANEQFFGPGTRLTVL.

The chain uses TRBV9 and TRBJ2-3; D is possibly TRBD2 (5 bases). The CDR3 contains 13 residues. Per germline, CDR1 SGDLS and CDR2 YYNGEE. Trimming removed 3 bases at V and 8 bases at J, with 13 bases between. CDR3 in amino acids: CASSDPSSGTQYF. The CDR3 DNA sequence: TGTGCCAGCAGCGACCCTAGCTCCGGTACGCAGTATTTT.

The J gene is TRBJ2-6, the V gene TRBV7-9, with 7 nucleotides matching TRBD1. Germline CDR1 and CDR2: SEHNR and FQNEAQ (reference sequence). The CDR3 has 16 residues. V dropped 3 bases and J dropped 6; count of bases not matched to a gene: 8. The CDR3 sequence: CASSFTSGGLANVLTF. The CDR3 nucleotides read TGTGCCAGCAGCTTTACCTCAGGGGGATTGGCCAACGTCCTGACTTTC.

This clone occurred a few times. CDR3 bases: TGTGCCAGCAGCGGACAGGGAGTTACTGAAGCTTTCTTT. It is translated as CASSGQGVTEAFF. The chain employs TRBV14 and TRBJ1-1; TRBD1 agrees at 8 bases. The trim removed 5 bases at V and 5 bases at J, leaving 4 bases unmatched. Germline CDR1 and CDR2: SGHDN and FVKESK. The CDR3 contains 13 residues.

The CDR3 reads CASSLGDNFNNEQFF. The DNA for the CDR3 is TGTGCCAGCAGCTTAGGGGACAATTTCAACAATGAGCAGTTCTTC. The rearrangement uses TRBV11-3 and TRBJ2-1, with D maybe TRBD1 (6 bases). V was trimmed by 1 base and J by 5 bases, leaving 12 bases between them. CDR3 size: 15 residues. From germline, CDR1 is SGHNT and CDR2 YENEEA.

The rearrangement uses TRBV7-9 and TRBJ2-3; D is possibly TRBD1 (6 bases). This CDR3 region has 14 residues. Trimming left V 5 bases short and J 5 bases short, with 14 bases between. Germline CDR1 reads SEHNR; CDR2 reads FQNEAQ (reference sequence). The CDR3 sequence: CASSPTGQGDTQYF. The CDR3 DNA reads as TGTGCCAGCAGCCCTACGGGACAAGGAGATACGCAGTATTTT.

The chain recombines TRBV4-2 with TRBJ2-7; no definite D call. Germline V gene lookup returns CDR1 LGHNA and CDR2 YNFKEQ. The CDR3 contains 14 residues. V gave up 3 bases and J gave up 1 base, with 10 bases separating them. Here the CDR3 reads CASSHDIVSYEQYF. In nucleotides, the CDR3 is TGTGCCAGCAGCCATGACATTGTATCCTACGAGCAGTACTTC.

This sequence joins TRBV4-1 and TRBJ1-6; 7 bases line up with TRBD1. J was trimmed by 6 bases and V by 6 bases; bases with no gene match: 2. The germline CDR1 and CDR2 sequences are MGHRA and YSYEKL. The CDR3 contains 13 residues. This chain's CDR3 is CASRTGSNSPLHF. In DNA, the CDR3 is TGCGCCAGCAGGACAGGGTCTAATTCACCCCTCCACTTT.

This chain connects TRBV19 to TRBJ2-7, with TRBD1 identical over 9 bases. This CDR3 has 13 residues. The junction had 5 bases not matched to a gene; V was cut back by 6 bases and J by 5 bases. In germline, CDR1 is LNHDA, CDR2 SQIVND (reference sequence). The DNA for the CDR3 is TGTGCCAGTAGCCGGGACAGGGAGGACGAGCAGTACTTC. This codes for CASSRDREDEQYF.